Below, one T cell receptor (beta chain) is given with its context. These data originate in a study of blood T cell repertoires in COVID-19. The CDR3 runs 14 residues. The junction had 10 bases not matched to a gene; V was cut back by 7 bases and J by 7 bases. Germline CDR1 is SNHLY and CDR2 is FYNNEI. Method: immunoSEQ multiplex PCR; TCRdb's copy keeps in-frame clones and lacks some. This table has 52,000 or so clones, roughly 87% appearing once. The V gene is TRBV2, the J gene TRBJ2-1; 7 nucleotides align to TRBD2. Material: peripheral blood. This TCR was recovered from a man aged 40-49 years with COVID-19, enrolled during active disease. CDR3 coding DNA: TGTGCCAGCACCGGACTAGTTTCAGGAAATGAGCAGTTCTTC. It specifies CASTGLVSGNEQFF.